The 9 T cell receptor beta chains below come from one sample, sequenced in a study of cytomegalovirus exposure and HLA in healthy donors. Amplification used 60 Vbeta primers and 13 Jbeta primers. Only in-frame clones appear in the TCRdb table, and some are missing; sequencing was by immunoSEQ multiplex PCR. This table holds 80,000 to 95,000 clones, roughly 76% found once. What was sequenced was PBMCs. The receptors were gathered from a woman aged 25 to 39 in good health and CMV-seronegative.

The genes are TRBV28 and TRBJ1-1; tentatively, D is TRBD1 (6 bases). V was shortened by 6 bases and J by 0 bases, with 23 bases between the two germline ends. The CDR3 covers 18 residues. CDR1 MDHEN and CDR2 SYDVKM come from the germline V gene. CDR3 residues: CASSTRNRAPGMNTEAFF. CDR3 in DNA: TGTGCCAGCAGCACACGAAACAGGGCGCCAGGGATGAACACTGAAGCTTTCTTT.

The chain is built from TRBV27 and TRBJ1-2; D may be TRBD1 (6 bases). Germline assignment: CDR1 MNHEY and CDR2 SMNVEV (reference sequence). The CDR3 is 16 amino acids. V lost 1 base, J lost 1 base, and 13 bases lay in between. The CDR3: CASSLWGRGDNYGYTF. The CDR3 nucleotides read TGTGCCAGCAGTTTATGGGGGCGGGGGGATAACTATGGCTACACCTTC.

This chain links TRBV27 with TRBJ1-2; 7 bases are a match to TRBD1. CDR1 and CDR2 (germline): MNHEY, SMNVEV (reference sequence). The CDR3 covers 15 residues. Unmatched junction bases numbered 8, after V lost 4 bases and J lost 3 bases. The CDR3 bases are TGTGCCAGCAGTTCGGTACAGGGGCGCGACTATGGCTACACCTTC. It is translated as CASSSVQGRDYGYTF.

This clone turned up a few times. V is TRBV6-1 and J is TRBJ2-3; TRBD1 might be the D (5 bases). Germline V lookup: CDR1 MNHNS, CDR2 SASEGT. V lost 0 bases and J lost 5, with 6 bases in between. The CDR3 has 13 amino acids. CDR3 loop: CASSEAQGDTQYF. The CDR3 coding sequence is TGTGCCAGCAGTGAAGCCCAGGGAGATACGCAGTATTTT.

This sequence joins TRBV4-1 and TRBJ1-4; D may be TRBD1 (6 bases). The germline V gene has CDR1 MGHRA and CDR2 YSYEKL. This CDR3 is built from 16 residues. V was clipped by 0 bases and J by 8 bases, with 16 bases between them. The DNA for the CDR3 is TGCGCCAGCAGCCAAGATTTCGGGGGGCGAGACGAAAAACTGTTTTTT. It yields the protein CASSQDFGGRDEKLFF.

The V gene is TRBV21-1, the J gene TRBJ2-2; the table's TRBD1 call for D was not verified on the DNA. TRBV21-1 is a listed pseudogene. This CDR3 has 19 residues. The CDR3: CASRQTTDRDRDFTGELFF. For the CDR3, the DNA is TGTGCCAGCAGGCAAACGACCGACCGGGACAGAGATTTCACCGGGGAGCTGTTTTTT.

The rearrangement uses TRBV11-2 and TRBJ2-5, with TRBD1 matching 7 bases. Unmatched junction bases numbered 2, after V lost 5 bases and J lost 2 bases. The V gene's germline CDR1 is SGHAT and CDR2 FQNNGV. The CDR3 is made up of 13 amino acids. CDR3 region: CASSMGQQETQYF. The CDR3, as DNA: TGTGCCAGCAGCATGGGACAGCAAGAGACCCAGTACTTC.

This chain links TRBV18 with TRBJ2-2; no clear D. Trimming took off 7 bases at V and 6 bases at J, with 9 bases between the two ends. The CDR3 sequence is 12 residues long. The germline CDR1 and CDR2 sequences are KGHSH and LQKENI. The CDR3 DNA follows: TGTGCCAGCTGGTCCCGCGCCGGGGAGCTGTTTTTT. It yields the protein CASWSRAGELFF.

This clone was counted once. CDR3 bases: TGTGCCAGCAGTTACTCGCAGGGAAGGCCTAACTATGGCTACACCTTC. Translated: CASSYSQGRPNYGYTF. V and J are TRBV6-6 and TRBJ1-2, with a weak D call TRBD1 (5 bases). The germline V gene encodes CDR1 MNHNY and CDR2 SVGAGI (reference sequence). The V and J ends lost 0 bases and 0 bases respectively, with 11 bases between them. The CDR3 is 16 amino acids.